The 5 T cell receptor beta chains in this list originate from one sample, sequenced in a study of tumor-infiltrating lymphocytes in primary liver carcinoma (dated by TCRdb to between 2016 and 2019). The data were produced on an Illumina HiSeq 2500. Using a constant-region primer and ProtoScript II reverse transcriptase, TCRbeta-specific cDNA was reverse-transcribed from roughly 460 ng total RNA. TCRbeta libraries were built with three nested multiplex PCR rounds, a slightly modified ARM-PCR procedure. The first two PCR rounds used multiplex TRBV1-TRBV30 forward primers with a Cbeta reverse primer, each for 10 cycles. Using fastp trimming at Q25 and MiXCR clonotype assembly, TCRdb reanalyzed the public sequencing data and kept in-frame beta chains. Identical CDR3 proteins give one entry, which carries the most common genes and DNA. The sample records some 40,000 distinct CDR3 sequences, 75% of which are singletons. The biggest ten clones account for about 35% of the sample.

Without any cell sorting, total RNA and DNA were extracted together from about 20-30 mg of bulk tissue using the AllPrep DNA/RNA mini kit. The sequenced sample was tumor-adjacent normal liver tissue. These receptors were taken from a man between 40 and 49 years old with primary liver carcinoma and hepatitis B virus infection.

As for this clonotype: The germline gene is not matched at one end of the junction; a read error may be the cause. The chain carries TRBV11-2 and TRBJ2-4; unclear D gene. Germline loops: CDR1 SGHAT, CDR2 FQNNGV. The CDR3 spans 15 residues. CDR3 region: CASTTSTVGKYIQYF. CDR3 nucleotide sequence: TGTGCCAGCACCACTTCGACGGTAGGCAAATACATTCAGTACTTC.

Points on this clonotype: The junction and the germline gene differ at one end; a read error may be behind it. The chain joins TRBV14 to TRBJ1-3; weak D call: TRBD1 (5 bases). Per germline, CDR1 SGHDN and CDR2 FVKESK. The CDR3 extends over 14 amino acids. The CDR3 DNA reads TGTACCAGCAGCGACCTTGGAGGGGTTGGCACCATATACTTT. Translating gives CTSSDLGGVGTIYF. The whole variable domain, filled in from reference TRBV14 and TRBJ1-3, reads EAGVTQFPSHSVIEKGQTVTLRCDPISGHDNLYWYRRVMGKEIKFLLHFVKESKQDESGMPNNRFLAERTGGTYSTLKVQPAELEDSGVYFCTSSDLGGVGTIYFGEGSWLTVV.

With regard to this clonotype: A junction boundary mismatches the germline segment, possibly from a read error. CDR3 nucleotide sequence: TGTGCTAGCAGTCGGACAGGGGAGTTAAATTCACTCCTCCACTTT. It yields the protein CASSRTGELNSLLHF. The rearrangement joins TRBV12-3 or TRBV12-4 to TRBJ1-6; 9 bases line up with TRBD1. The CDR3 extends over 15 amino acids.

The rearrangement joins TRBV7-9 to TRBJ2-3, with D unclear. The tail of the sequence fits TRBJ1-5 better, so the J call may be wrong. Germline CDR1 is SEHNR and CDR2 is FQNEAQ (reference sequence). The CDR3 has 14 amino acids. The CDR3: CASSSGSSPDTQHF. The CDR3 DNA reads TGTGCCAGCAGCTCCGGGAGTAGCCCAGATACGCAGCATTTT.

This clonotype qualifies as medium-sized. The chain links TRBV6-1 to TRBJ2-7; 11 bases are a match to TRBD1. V was clipped by 1 base and J by 5 bases; unmatched bases: 4. The CDR3 has 15 amino acids. Germline V gene sequence: CDR1 MNHNS, CDR2 SASEGT. The CDR3: CASSEGTGGFDEQYF. CDR3 bases: TGTGCCAGCAGTGAAGGGACAGGGGGCTTCGACGAGCAGTACTTC.